Sequencing of this T cell receptor beta chain was carried out in a study of T cell responses to AZD1222 COVID-19 vaccine. Data came from immunoSEQ multiplex PCR; TCRdb stores just in-frame clones and leaves some out. This repertoire shows fewer than 110,000 clones, approximately 90% found once; its top ten account for 6.2%. Study-wide results and limits: Donors, mostly white British, included more females; clonal diversity was possibly underestimated. Within unmutated variant regions lay the reported targets of nearly half of spike-specific TCRs.

Germline V gene sequence: CDR1 ENHRY, CDR2 SYGVKD. There are 15 residues in the CDR3. Trimming shortened V by 4 bases and J by 3 bases, and 15 bases separated the two germline ends. Note on this clone: Its antigen remains unidentified.

This specimen was peripheral blood, taken 28 days after the second AZD1222 dose. This clonotype originated in an adult who received the AZD1222 COVID-19 vaccine. The V gene is TRBV10-3, the J gene TRBJ1-1, with D perhaps TRBD1 (5 bases). CDR3 bases: TGTGCCATCAGTGGGGGGGTCAGGGAGGACACTGAAGCTTTCTTT. This encodes CAISGGVREDTEAFF.